Shown below are 16 T cell receptor beta chains from a single sample sequenced in a study of blood T cell repertoires in COVID-19. Profiling relied on immunoSEQ multiplex PCR, and the TCRdb table lists in-frame clones only, not all of them. The repertoire includes 160,000 or so clones, about 81% of them detected once, and roughly 10% sits in the top ten. Sequenced input: peripheral blood. Receptors originate from a human donor in a cohort sampled during active COVID-19.

V and J are TRBV16 and TRBJ2-7; 8 bases are a match to TRBD1. After removal of 5 bases from V and 3 bases from J, the junction contained 9 bases not matched to a gene. Germline lookup yields CDR1 KGHSY and CDR2 FQNENV. This CDR3 comprises 15 residues. CDR3 amino acids: CASSWGRGQVYEQYF. CDR3 in DNA: TGTGCCAGCAGCTGGGGCAGGGGGCAGGTCTACGAGCAGTACTTC.

The chain employs TRBV10-3 and TRBJ1-1, with 12 bases fitting TRBD1. The CDR3 runs 15 residues. Looked up from germline, CDR1 is ENHRY and CDR2 is SYGVKD. V gave up 4 bases and J gave up 4 bases; unmatched junction bases: 4. This chain's CDR3 is CAISGGQGAGTEAFF. In nucleotides, the CDR3 is TGTGCCATCAGTGGGGGACAGGGGGCCGGCACTGAAGCTTTCTTT.

V and J are TRBV4-3 and TRBJ2-5; the match to TRBD2 covers 8 bases. J lost 2 bases, V lost 4 bases, and 3 bases had no gene match. Germline values: CDR1 LGHNA, CDR2 YSLEER. The CDR3 loop spans 14 amino acids. CDR3 nucleotide sequence: TGCGCCAGCAGCCTGGGACTAGGGCAAGAGACCCAGTACTTC. It is translated as CASSLGLGQETQYF.

The rearrangement uses TRBV19 and TRBJ1-1; TRBD1 agrees at 9 bases. From germline, CDR1 is LNHDA and CDR2 SQIVND (reference sequence). The CDR3 has 12 residues. V lost 6 bases to trimming and J lost 10 bases; unmatched junction nucleotides: 6. CDR3 coding DNA: TGTGCCAGTAGCCGGGACAGGGTGCGAGCTTTCTTT. Translation gives CASSRDRVRAFF.

V and J are TRBV30 and TRBJ2-1, with D tentatively TRBD2 (5 bases). The CDR3 loop spans 12 amino acids. Trimming stripped 1 base from V and 5 bases from J, with 6 bases between. From germline, CDR1 is GTSNPN and CDR2 SVGIG (reference sequence). This chain's CDR3 is CAWSGLNNEQFF. The CDR3 DNA is TGTGCCTGGAGTGGACTAAACAATGAGCAGTTCTTC.

V gene TRBV11-3 combines with J gene TRBJ2-1; perhaps TRBD2 as D (6 bases). Looked up from germline, CDR1 is SGHNT and CDR2 is YENEEA. V gave up 1 base and J gave up 7 bases, with 11 bases separating them. The CDR3 extends over 14 amino acids. The CDR3 nucleotides are TGTGCCAGCAGCTTAGGGCTAGCGTCGAATGAGCAGTTCTTC. It specifies CASSLGLASNEQFF.

The chain recombines TRBV18 with TRBJ1-6, with 9 bases matching TRBD1. This CDR3 comprises 14 residues. Germline CDR1 KGHSH, CDR2 LQKENI. V dropped 5 bases and J dropped 7; count of bases not matched to a gene: 3. The chain's CDR3 is CASSTDRGNSPLHF. Here the CDR3 DNA reads TGTGCCAGCTCAACCGACAGGGGGAATTCACCCCTCCACTTT.

J is TRBJ2-7 and V is TRBV3-1 (or the pseudogene TRBV3-2), with a possible D match to TRBD2 (6 bases). This CDR3 comprises 14 residues. Germline values: CDR1 LGHDT, CDR2 YNNKEL (reference sequence). V lost 1 base and J 6 bases, leaving 13 bases between the germline ends. The CDR3 sequence: CASSQVGGVGEQYF. The CDR3 coding sequence is TGTGCCAGCAGCCAAGTAGGCGGGGTGGGCGAGCAGTACTTC.

V usage is TRBV6-6 and J usage is TRBJ2-2, with TRBD1 matching over 8 bases. J gave up 6 bases and V 7 bases, and 10 bases lay outside the gene matches. The germline V gene has CDR1 MNHNY and CDR2 SVGAGI (reference sequence). The CDR3 is 15 residues long. The CDR3 reads CASTYLTGDAGELFF. The CDR3, as DNA: TGTGCCAGCACATATCTGACAGGGGATGCCGGGGAGCTGTTTTTT.

This chain connects TRBV21-1 to TRBJ2-6; the tabulated D call, TRBD2, remains unverified against the DNA. TRBV21-1 counts as a pseudogene. The CDR3 loop spans 17 amino acids. CDR3 sequence (DNA): TGTGCCAGCAGCAATCCCCTAGCTATCTCTGGGGCCAACGTCCTGACTTTC. Its protein product is CASSNPLAISGANVLTF.

This sequence joins TRBV30 and TRBJ2-6; 8 nucleotides match TRBD1. V gave up 3 bases and J gave up 0 bases; unmatched junction bases: 4. This CDR3 has 16 amino acids. Germline V gene data show CDR1 as GTSNPN and CDR2 as SVGIG (reference sequence). The DNA of the CDR3 is TGTGCCTGGAGGGGGACAGGTCTCTCTGGGGCCAACGTCCTGACTTTC. Its protein product is CAWRGTGLSGANVLTF.

The J gene is TRBJ2-3, the V gene TRBV7-2; 8 positions match TRBD2. V lost 1 base and J lost 4; bases outside the gene matches: 13. CDR3 length: 18 amino acids. Germline lookup yields CDR1 SGHTA and CDR2 FQGNSA. The CDR3 here is CASSLEPAGVSRADTQYF. CDR3 in DNA: TGTGCCAGCAGCTTAGAGCCAGCGGGAGTTAGTCGCGCAGATACGCAGTATTTT.

This clone showed up many times. The chain joins TRBV5-4 to TRBJ2-6; 10 positions match TRBD2. Unmatched junction bases numbered 5, after V lost 4 bases and J lost 1 base. CDR1 is SGHNT, CDR2 YYREEE, per germline (reference sequence). This CDR3 spans 17 amino acids. The DNA of the CDR3 is TGTGCCAGCAGCGCGTCTAGCGGGGGATCTGGGGCCAACGTCCTGACTTTC. This sequence encodes CASSASSGGSGANVLTF.

This clone was observed once. The junction does not match germline at one end; this may be a read error. This chain joins TRBV7-7 and TRBJ2-3, with 8 bases aligning to TRBD1. Per germline, CDR1 SSHAT and CDR2 FNYEAQ (reference sequence). The CDR3 is 14 residues long. This CDR3 is CASSRGQVSDTQYF. The CDR3 DNA reads as TGTGCTAGCAGCCGGGGACAGGTTTCAGATACGCAGTATTTT.

This clone is a singleton in its sample. The genes are TRBV19 and TRBJ2-4; 7 bases agree with TRBD1. With 7 bases clipped from V and 1 base from J, the junction kept 13 bases outside the gene matches. The CDR3 runs to 17 residues. From germline, CDR1 is LNHDA and CDR2 SQIVND (reference sequence). Written as DNA, the CDR3 is TGTGCCAGTACCCCGGGACAGTTCTTGCTGGCCAAAAACATTCAGTACTTC. As protein: CASTPGQFLLAKNIQYF. The full variable domain, with the rest looked up from reference TRBV19 and TRBJ2-4, is DGGITQSPKYLFRKEGQNVTLSCEQNLNHDAMYWYRQDPGQGLRLIYYSQIVNDFQKGDIAEGYSVSREKKESFPLTVTSAQKNPTAFYLCASTPGQFLLAKNIQYFGAGTRLSVL.

This chain links TRBV6-1 with TRBJ2-7; no reliable D call. Germline V CDR1 and CDR2: MNHNS, SASEGT. Trimming took 2 bases from V and 3 from J, leaving 2 bases between them. The CDR3 extends over 11 amino acids. CDR3 residues: CASSEYYEQYF. The CDR3 nucleotides read TGTGCCAGCAGTGAATACTACGAGCAGTACTTC.